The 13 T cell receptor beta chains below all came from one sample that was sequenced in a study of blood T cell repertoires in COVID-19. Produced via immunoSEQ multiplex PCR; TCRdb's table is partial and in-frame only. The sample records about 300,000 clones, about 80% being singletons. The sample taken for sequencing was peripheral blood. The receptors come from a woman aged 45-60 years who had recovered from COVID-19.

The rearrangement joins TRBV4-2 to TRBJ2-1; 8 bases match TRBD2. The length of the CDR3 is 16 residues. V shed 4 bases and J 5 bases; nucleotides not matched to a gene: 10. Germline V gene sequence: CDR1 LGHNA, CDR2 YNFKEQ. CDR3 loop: CASSPAEERGNNEQFF. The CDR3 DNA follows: TGTGCCAGCAGCCCGGCCGAGGAGCGGGGGAACAATGAGCAGTTCTTC.

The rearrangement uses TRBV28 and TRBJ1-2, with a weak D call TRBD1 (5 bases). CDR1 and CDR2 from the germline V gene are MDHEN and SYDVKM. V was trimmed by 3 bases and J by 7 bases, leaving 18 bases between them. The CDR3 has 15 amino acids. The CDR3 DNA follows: TGTGCCAGCAGTTTGGGGCAGGGAGGGGTTCGTGGCTACACCTTC. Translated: CASSLGQGGVRGYTF.

The CDR3 sequence is CATSVGGEAPQHF. As DNA, the CDR3 is TGTGCCACCAGTGTCGGGGGGGAGGCGCCCCAGCATTTT. The rearrangement uses TRBV24-1 and TRBJ1-5, with TRBD1 as a possible D gene (5 bases). V was pared by 5 bases and J by 9 bases, with 13 bases between. This CDR3 region has 13 residues. The V gene's germline CDR1 is KGHDR and CDR2 SFDVKD.

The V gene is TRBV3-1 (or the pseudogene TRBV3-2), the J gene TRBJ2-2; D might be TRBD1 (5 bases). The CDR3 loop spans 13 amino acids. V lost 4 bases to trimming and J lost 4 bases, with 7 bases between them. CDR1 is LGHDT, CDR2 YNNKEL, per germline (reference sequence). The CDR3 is CASSLTGTGELFF. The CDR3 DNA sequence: TGTGCCAGCAGCCTTACAGGCACCGGGGAGCTGTTTTTT.

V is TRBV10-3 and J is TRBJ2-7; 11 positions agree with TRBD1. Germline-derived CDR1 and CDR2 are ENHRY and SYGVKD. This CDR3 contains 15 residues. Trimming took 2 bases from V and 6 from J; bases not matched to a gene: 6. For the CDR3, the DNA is TGTGCCATCAGTGAGCGGACAGGGGGCGAAGGCGAGCAGTACTTC. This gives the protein CAISERTGGEGEQYF.

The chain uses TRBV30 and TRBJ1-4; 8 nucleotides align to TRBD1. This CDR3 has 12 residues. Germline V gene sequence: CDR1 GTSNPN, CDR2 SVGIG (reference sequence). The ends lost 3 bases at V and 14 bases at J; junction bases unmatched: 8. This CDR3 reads CAWRQQGDSLFF. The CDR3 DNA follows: TGTGCCTGGAGACAACAGGGGGATTCCCTGTTTTTT.

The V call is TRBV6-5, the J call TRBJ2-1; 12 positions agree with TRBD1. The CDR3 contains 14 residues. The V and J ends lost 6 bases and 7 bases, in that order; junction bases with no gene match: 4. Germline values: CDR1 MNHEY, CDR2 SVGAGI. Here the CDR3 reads CASRRDRGRNEQFF. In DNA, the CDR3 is TGTGCCAGCAGGAGGGACAGGGGGCGAAATGAGCAGTTCTTC.

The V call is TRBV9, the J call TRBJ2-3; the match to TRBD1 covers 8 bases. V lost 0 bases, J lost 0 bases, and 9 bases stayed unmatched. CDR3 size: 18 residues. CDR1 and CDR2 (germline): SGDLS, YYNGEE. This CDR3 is CASSVASQGAPSTDTQYF. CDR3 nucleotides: TGTGCCAGCAGCGTAGCTTCGCAGGGGGCGCCTAGCACAGATACGCAGTATTTT.

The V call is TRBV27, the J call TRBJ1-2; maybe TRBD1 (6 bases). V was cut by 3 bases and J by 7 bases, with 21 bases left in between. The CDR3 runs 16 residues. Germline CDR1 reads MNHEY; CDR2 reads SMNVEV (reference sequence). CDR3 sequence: CASSFWGRGDFGGYTF. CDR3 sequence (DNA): TGTGCCAGCAGTTTTTGGGGGCGCGGAGACTTCGGTGGCTACACCTTC.

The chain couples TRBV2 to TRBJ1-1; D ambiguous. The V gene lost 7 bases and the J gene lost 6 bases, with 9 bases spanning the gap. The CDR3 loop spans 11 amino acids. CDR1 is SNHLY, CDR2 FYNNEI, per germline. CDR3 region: CASTLKAEAFF. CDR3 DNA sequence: TGTGCCAGCACCCTAAAAGCTGAAGCTTTCTTT.

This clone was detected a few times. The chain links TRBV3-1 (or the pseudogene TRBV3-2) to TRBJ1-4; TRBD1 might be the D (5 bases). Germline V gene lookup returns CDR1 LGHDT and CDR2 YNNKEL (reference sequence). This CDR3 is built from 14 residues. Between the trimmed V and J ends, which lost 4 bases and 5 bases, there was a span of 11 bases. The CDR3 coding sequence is TGTGCCAGCAGCCCGACAGTAGGAAATGAAAAACTGTTTTTT. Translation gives CASSPTVGNEKLFF.

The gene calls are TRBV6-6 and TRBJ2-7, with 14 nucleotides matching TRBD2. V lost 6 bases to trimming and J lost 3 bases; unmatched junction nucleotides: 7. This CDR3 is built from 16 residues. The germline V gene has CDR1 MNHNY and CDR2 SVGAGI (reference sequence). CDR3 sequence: CASSPGLAGEYYEQYF. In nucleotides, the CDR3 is TGTGCCAGCAGCCCGGGACTAGCGGGGGAGTACTACGAGCAGTACTTC.

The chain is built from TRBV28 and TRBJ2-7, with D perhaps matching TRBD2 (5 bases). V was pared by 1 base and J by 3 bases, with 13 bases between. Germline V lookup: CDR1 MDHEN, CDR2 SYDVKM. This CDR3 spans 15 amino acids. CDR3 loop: CASSLFRDRVYEQYF. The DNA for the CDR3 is TGTGCCAGCAGTTTATTCCGGGATAGAGTCTACGAGCAGTACTTC.